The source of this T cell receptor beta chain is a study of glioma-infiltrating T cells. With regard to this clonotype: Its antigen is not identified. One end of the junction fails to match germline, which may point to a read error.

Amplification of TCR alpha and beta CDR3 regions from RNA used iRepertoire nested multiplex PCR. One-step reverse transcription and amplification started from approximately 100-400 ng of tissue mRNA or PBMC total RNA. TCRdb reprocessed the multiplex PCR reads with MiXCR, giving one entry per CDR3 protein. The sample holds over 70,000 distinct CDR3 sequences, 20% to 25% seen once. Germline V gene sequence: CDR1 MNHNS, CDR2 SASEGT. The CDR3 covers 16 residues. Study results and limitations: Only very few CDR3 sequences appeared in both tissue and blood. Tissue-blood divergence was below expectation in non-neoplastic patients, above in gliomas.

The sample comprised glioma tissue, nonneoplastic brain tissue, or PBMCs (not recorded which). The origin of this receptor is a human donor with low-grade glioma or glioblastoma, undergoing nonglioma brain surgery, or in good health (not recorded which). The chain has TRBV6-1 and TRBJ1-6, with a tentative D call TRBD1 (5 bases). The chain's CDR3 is CASSDLWGLPNSPLHF. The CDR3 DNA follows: TGCGCCAGCAGTGACCTTTGGGGCCTACCTAATTCACCCCTCCACTTT.